One T cell receptor (beta chain) is described in this entry. The antigen is unknown. The lymph nodes were axillary draining lymph nodes from breast cancer patients. Trimming removed 4 bases at V and 10 bases at J, with 20 bases between. CDR3 size: 15 residues. Germline lookup yields CDR1 LGHDT and CDR2 YNNKEL (reference sequence). This sample was included in a study of breast tumors, draining lymph nodes, adjacent tissues. Study-wide findings and caveats: Compared with lymph nodes, tumors were less diverse; compared with nontumor tissue, more.

TCRdb redid the calling of the multiplex PCR reads with MiXCR, one entry per CDR3 protein. Of about 130,000 distinct CDR3 sequences listed, roughly 20% are singletons. The sequenced sample consisted of axillary lymph node tissue. V and J are TRBV3-1 and TRBJ2-1; TRBD1 might be the D (7 bases). The origin of this receptor is a female donor with breast cancer. Some clones in this sample may be carry-over from other donors' samples. The CDR3 region has the DNA TGTGCCAGCAGCCGGGCCCTGACAGGGAGGTCCGAGCAGTTCTTC. Amino acid sequence: CASSRALTGRSEQFF.